Listed below are T cell receptor beta chains from one sample, sequenced in a study of CD8 T cells in ankylosing spondylitis. TCRdb passed the 5' RACE reads through MiXCR, listing each CDR3 protein once. The top ten hold about 5% of the sample, which has roughly 64,000 distinct CDR3 sequences, approximately 5.7% seen once. Sequences were obtained from synovial fluid, either unsorted or a sorted T cell fraction (not recorded which). These TCRs come from a male donor with ankylosing spondylitis. Both conserved end residues are part of each CDR3. The order of the fields is CDR3 protein, J gene, V gene.

CDR3: CASSLTGDTIYF; J: TRBJ1-3; V: TRBV5-1
CDR3: CSAGRASHEQYF; J: TRBJ2-7; V: TRBV29-1
CDR3: CASSGTVGGETQYF; J: TRBJ2-5; V: TRBV2
CDR3: CASSQGRGSSEQYF; J: TRBJ2-7; V: TRBV4-3
CDR3: CASSSLQGASTEAFF; J: TRBJ1-1; V: TRBV5-1
CDR3: CASSQDGVTEAFF; J: TRBJ1-1; V: TRBV3-1
CDR3: CASSPWGGWGQGNTEAFF; J: TRBJ1-1; V: TRBV11-1
CDR3: CASSLAQAENSPLHF; J: TRBJ1-6; V: TRBV5-1
CDR3: CASSLAGYYNEQFF; J: TRBJ2-1; V: TRBV28
CDR3: CASSSVGLETQYF; J: TRBJ2-5; V: TRBV9
CDR3: CASSQDPHSGANVLTF; J: TRBJ2-6; V: TRBV4-2
CDR3: CASSEALVGSFEKLFF; J: TRBJ1-4; V: TRBV2
CDR3: CASSLRGQLSTYEQYF; J: TRBJ2-7; V: TRBV5-6
CDR3: CASSRSRGSYNEQFF; J: TRBJ2-1; V: TRBV14
CDR3: CASSSSGRSYEQYF; J: TRBJ2-7; V: TRBV28
CDR3: CATSAGPFNEQFF; J: TRBJ2-1; V: TRBV24-1
CDR3: CASSHPGYSNQPQHF; J: TRBJ1-5; V: TRBV3-1
CDR3: CASSSDRGGESYNEQFF; J: TRBJ2-1; V: TRBV11-2
CDR3: CAISESVQESFYNEQFF; J: TRBJ2-1; V: TRBV10-3
CDR3: CSATLGGRSSEQYF; J: TRBJ2-7; V: TRBV20-1
CDR3: CASSLTGSSDEQFF; J: TRBJ2-1; V: TRBV7-9
CDR3: CASSQDGGLAGHEQYF; J: TRBJ2-7; V: TRBV4-2
CDR3: CASSGLAGPSSYNEQFF; J: TRBJ2-1; V: TRBV5-5
CDR3: CASGRGTSGRRPPGENYNEQFF; J: TRBJ2-1; V: TRBV6-5
CDR3: CSASLTSGPVPQYF; J: TRBJ2-5; V: TRBV20-1
CDR3: CASNPPHEQYF; J: TRBJ2-7; V: TRBV2
CDR3: CASSWQGARETQYF; J: TRBJ2-5; V: TRBV5-1
CDR3: CASSEQGLAGYEQYF; J: TRBJ2-7; V: TRBV6-1
CDR3: CASSPLYGIDEQFF; J: TRBJ2-1; V: TRBV5-5
CDR3: CASSPAHSGNTIYF; J: TRBJ1-3; V: TRBV5-1
CDR3: CASRGSTGSPAAFF; J: TRBJ1-1; V: TRBV5-1
CDR3: CSASFPGVASYEQYF; J: TRBJ2-7; V: TRBV20-1
CDR3: CASSLAGSPQQYF; J: TRBJ2-7; V: TRBV13
CDR3: CASRGSAEQYF; J: TRBJ2-7; V: TRBV5-1
CDR3: CASSQAGGAGGTEAFF; J: TRBJ1-1; V: TRBV14
CDR3: CASSPLASSDTQYF; J: TRBJ2-3; V: TRBV12-3/TRBV12-4
CDR3: CASTRAKRAPYEQYF; J: TRBJ2-7; V: TRBV21-1
CDR3: CAWSSRATYEQYF; J: TRBJ2-7; V: TRBV30
CDR3: CASAARNTQYF; J: TRBJ2-3; V: TRBV2
CDR3: CSGVEWGVTDTQYF; J: TRBJ2-3; V: TRBV29-1
CDR3: CASSPGHGDTGELFF; J: TRBJ2-2; V: TRBV4-1
CDR3: CASSSIRGSNQPQHF; J: TRBJ1-5; V: TRBV6-1
CDR3: CASSLLAGGRNEQFF; J: TRBJ2-1; V: TRBV7-3
CDR3: CASSLPRGTQYF; J: TRBJ2-5; V: TRBV7-2
CDR3: CSVTPRTANTEAFF; J: TRBJ1-1; V: TRBV29-1